This T cell receptor (beta chain) stems from a study of blood T cell repertoires in COVID-19. Profiling relied on immunoSEQ multiplex PCR, and the TCRdb table lists in-frame clones only, not all of them. Among 150,000 to 200,000 clones listed, over 75% were seen once. The length of the CDR3 is 14 residues. Germline V gives CDR1 SGDLS, CDR2 YYNGEE. V lost 3 bases to trimming and J lost 5 bases; unmatched junction nucleotides: 2. This receptor was obtained from a woman aged 18 to 35 who had recovered from COVID-19. Sequenced material: PBMCs or T cells enriched from blood (not recorded which). This chain connects TRBV9 to TRBJ2-5; TRBD2 matches 12 bases. CDR3 amino acids: CASSATSGGETQYF. The CDR3, as DNA: TGTGCCAGCAGCGCAACTAGCGGGGGGGAGACCCAGTACTTC.